This record looks at one T cell receptor beta chain sequence and its context. This entry is derived from a study of blood T cell repertoires in COVID-19. In the study overall: Sources were T cells, B-cell-depleted T cells, or PBMCs; the material itself was cDNA or gDNA.

The germline CDR1 and CDR2 sequences are MDHEN and SYDVKM. The CDR3 spans 15 residues. V gave up 4 bases and J gave up 9 bases; unmatched junction bases: 8. The data were produced by immunoSEQ multiplex PCR, yet TCRdb's version contains in-frame clones alone and is incomplete. The repertoire has approximately 150,000 clones, roughly 89% of them found once; the top ten carry nearly 0.95%. The sample taken for sequencing was peripheral blood. The chain is built from TRBV28 and TRBJ1-6; 8 nucleotides match TRBD1. This clonotype was sampled from a woman aged 45-60 years with acute or convalescent COVID-19. CDR3 sequence reads: CASSSPGQVSSPLHF. Here the CDR3 DNA reads TGTGCCAGCAGTTCGCCGGGACAGGTCAGTTCACCCCTCCACTTT.